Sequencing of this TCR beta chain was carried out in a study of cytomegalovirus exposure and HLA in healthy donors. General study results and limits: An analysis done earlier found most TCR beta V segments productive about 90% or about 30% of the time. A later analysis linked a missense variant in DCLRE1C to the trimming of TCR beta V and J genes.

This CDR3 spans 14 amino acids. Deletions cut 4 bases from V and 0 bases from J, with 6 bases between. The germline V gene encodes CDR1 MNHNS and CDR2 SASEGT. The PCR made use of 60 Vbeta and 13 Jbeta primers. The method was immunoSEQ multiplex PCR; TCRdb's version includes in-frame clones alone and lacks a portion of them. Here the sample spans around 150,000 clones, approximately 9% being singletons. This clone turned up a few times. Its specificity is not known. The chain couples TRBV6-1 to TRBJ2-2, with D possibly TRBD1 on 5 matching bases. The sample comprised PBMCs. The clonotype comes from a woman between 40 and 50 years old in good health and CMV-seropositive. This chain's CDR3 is CASSAGSNTGELFF. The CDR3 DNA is TGTGCCAGCAGTGCAGGGTCGAACACCGGGGAGCTGTTTTTT.